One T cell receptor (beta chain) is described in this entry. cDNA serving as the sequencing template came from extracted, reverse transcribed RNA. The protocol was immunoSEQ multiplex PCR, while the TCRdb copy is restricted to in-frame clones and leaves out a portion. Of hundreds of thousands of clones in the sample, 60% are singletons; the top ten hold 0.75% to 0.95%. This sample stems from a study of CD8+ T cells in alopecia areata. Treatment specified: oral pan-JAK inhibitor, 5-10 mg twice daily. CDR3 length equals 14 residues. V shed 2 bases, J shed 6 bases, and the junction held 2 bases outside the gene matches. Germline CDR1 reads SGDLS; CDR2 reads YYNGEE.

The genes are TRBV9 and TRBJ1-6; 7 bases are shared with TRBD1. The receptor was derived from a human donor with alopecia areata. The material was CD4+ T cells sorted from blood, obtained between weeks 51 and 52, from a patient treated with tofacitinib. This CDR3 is CASSVRDSNSPLHF. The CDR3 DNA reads TGTGCCAGCAGCGTTAGGGACAGTAATTCACCCCTCCACTTT.